The entry that follows covers one TCR beta chain sequence. The entry originates in a study of CD8 T cells in Susac syndrome. RNA was extracted with the RNeasy kit, and a quantity of roughly 0.45 to 1 ug was reverse transcribed using random hexamers. MiXCR, applied by TCRdb to the immunoSEQ multiplex PCR reads, yields one record per CDR3 protein. The data hold about 130,000 distinct CDR3 sequences, with approximately 95% observed a single time. The germline V gene has CDR1 SQVTM and CDR2 ANQGSEA. This CDR3 spans 12 amino acids. The germline V and J ends were trimmed by 4 bases and 6 bases, with 12 bases remaining between them.

The origin of this receptor is a human donor with Susac syndrome. The rearrangement joins TRBV29-1 to TRBJ1-1, with D tentatively TRBD1 (5 bases). The sequencing sample was made of CD8+ T cells from PBMCs. CDR3 coding DNA: TGCAGCGTTGCAGGGATGACCCCTGAAGCTTTCTTT. It translates to CSVAGMTPEAFF.